This is a list of T cell receptor beta chains from one sample in a study of cytomegalovirus exposure and HLA in healthy donors. The method was immunoSEQ multiplex PCR; TCRdb's version includes in-frame clones alone and lacks a portion of them. The sample has roughly 160,000 clones; about three quarters are singletons. The sample taken for sequencing was PBMCs. All receptors derive from a woman aged 45 to 65 in good health and CMV-seropositive. Both conserved end residues are part of each CDR3. Each record gives: CDR3 protein, V gene, J gene.

CASSAGGFNQPQHF	TRBV28	TRBJ1-5
CASSPGDNAYEQYF	TRBV9	TRBJ2-7
CASSLGRGSTYEQYF	TRBV27	TRBJ2-7
CASSPRDYTGELFF	TRBV9	TRBJ2-2
CASSYRDRGGGYTF	TRBV6-6	TRBJ1-2
CASSFRGGGSYEQYF	TRBV7-9	TRBJ2-7
CAWRPPGASEAFF	TRBV30	TRBJ1-1
CAISESQAVETQYF	TRBV10-3	TRBJ2-5
CAWSEGLAEETQYF	TRBV30	TRBJ2-5
CASSPDRGDNEKLFF	TRBV27	TRBJ1-4
CASSFSYEQYF	TRBV28	TRBJ2-7
CASSLAGTSKYYEQYF	TRBV7-8	TRBJ2-7
CASRPTRTDFNYGYTF	TRBV7-8	TRBJ1-2
CASSSPGQGRTTEAFF	TRBV5-4	TRBJ1-1
CSVEESGIDTQYF	TRBV29-1	TRBJ2-3
CASSPRGGGTPGEQYF	TRBV5-4	TRBJ2-7
CASTQGSRDQPQHF	TRBV5-8	TRBJ1-5
CASSIPQQGTEAFF	TRBV19	TRBJ1-1
CAWSATGETQYF	TRBV30	TRBJ2-5
CASRPFSGRGSDTQYF	TRBV19	TRBJ2-3
CASSMIGIGYGYTF	TRBV19	TRBJ1-2
CASSLGLAGGEQFF	TRBV5-1	TRBJ2-1
CASSVGPTTNTGELFF	TRBV9	TRBJ2-2
CSAGTGVSNEKLFF	TRBV29-1	TRBJ1-4
CASRRGLAESSYEQYF	TRBV6-4	TRBJ2-7
CASSYTVPGQGAIGLF	TRBV6-6	TRBJ2-7
CSAVTTNTEAFF	TRBV29-1	TRBJ1-1
CSSSNTNYGYTF	TRBV7-9	TRBJ1-2
CASSPFTSGQETQYF	TRBV2	TRBJ2-5
CASTNGGGQETQYF	TRBV7-8	TRBJ2-5
CAGDSGTVTYEQYF	TRBV30	TRBJ2-7
CASGLGSGGDTDTQYF	TRBV12-5	TRBJ2-3
CASSRDIKGSPLHF	TRBV6-5	TRBJ1-6
CASTPGGRRAFF	TRBV7-2	TRBJ1-1
CASSLGQITYEQYF	TRBV7-9	TRBJ2-7
CASSPGGGSSEKLFF	TRBV5-1	TRBJ1-4
CASSLGGRNTEAFF	TRBV6-5	TRBJ1-1
CASSYSRGDEQFF	TRBV19	TRBJ2-1
CASSFAENTEAFF	TRBV7-2	TRBJ1-1
CASSYRQNEKLFF	TRBV6-5	TRBJ1-4
CASSLGDTEASF	TRBV5-4	TRBJ1-1
CASSPIPETGLVASQYF	TRBV19	TRBJ2-7
CASNNLGGRNYGYTF	TRBV19	TRBJ1-2
CASRLAGGQNSQYF	TRBV5-8	TRBJ2-4
CASSLDPGRGDEQYF	TRBV7-2	TRBJ2-7
CASSPLPVGAGNEQFF	TRBV7-2	TRBJ2-1
CASSVAPRSYEQYF	TRBV9	TRBJ2-7
CASSESRLAGVVGELFF	TRBV10-1	TRBJ2-2
CAWRLAGYYNEQFF	TRBV30	TRBJ2-1
CASSQEAGPKTF	TRBV4-3	TRBJ1-2
CASSARRGHYYGYTF	TRBV5-6	TRBJ1-2
CASTSAGRQWGNQPQHF	TRBV28	TRBJ1-5
CASSLDLADTGELFF	TRBV7-2	TRBJ2-2
CASSLVAGGAYEQYF	TRBV5-4	TRBJ2-7
CASRRDFSTDTQYF	TRBV27	TRBJ2-3